The clone carrying this TCR beta chain was seen ten or more times. Germline lookup yields CDR1 LGHNA and CDR2 YSLEER. J was trimmed by 3 bases and V by 4 bases; bases with no gene match: 1. The length of the CDR3 is 13 residues. The protocol attached unique molecular identifiers to individual cDNA molecules. TCRdb used MiXCR to reprocess the 5' RACE reads, holding one entry per CDR3 protein. The table includes roughly 51,000 distinct CDR3 sequences, approximately 6.2% detected once. This sample is drawn from a study of early T cells in non-severe SARS-CoV-2 infection. The sequence was collected from an adult who was a healthcare worker with PCR-confirmed SARS-CoV-2 infection or an uninfected control (not recorded which). The sequencing sample was made of whole blood. V and J are TRBV4-3 and TRBJ2-7; TRBD1 matches at 9 bases. CDR3 nucleotide sequence: TGCGCCAGCAGCCTGACAGGGGGCTACGAGCAGTACTTC. As protein: CASSLTGGYEQYF.